This entry is about one T cell receptor beta chain. The antigen is not known. Data came from immunoSEQ multiplex PCR; TCRdb stores just in-frame clones and leaves some out. The sample carries around 140,000 clones, 85% to 90% recorded once. The record originates from a study of T cell responses to AZD1222 COVID-19 vaccine. Overall study results and limits: Spike-spanning, vaccine-associated CD4 TCRs were dominant at 160-218 and 743-854. Epitopes outside B.1.351 and B.1.1.7 mutated regions reportedly drew nearly half of spike TCRs. Samples come after the peak T cell response, not at day 14. Most donors were white British and more were female, and clonal diversity was possibly underestimated.

The clonotype was recovered from an adult in good health. The sample here was peripheral blood, taken on day 0 of AZD1222 vaccination.

The CDR3 region has the DNA TGCGCCAGCAGCCAAGAGTCTAGCGGGGCCTACGAGCAGTACTTC. It specifies CASSQESSGAYEQYF. The chain is built from TRBV4-1 and TRBJ2-7; 9 nucleotides line up with TRBD2. The CDR3 covers 15 residues. Germline trimming cut 0 bases from V and 2 bases from J; bases unmatched to any gene: 2. Germline values: CDR1 MGHRA, CDR2 YSYEKL.